Included here is one TCR beta chain sequence, with context. This CDR3 has 16 amino acids. V was pared by 6 bases and J by 4 bases, with 12 bases of the junction left unmatched. Germline V gene sequence: CDR1 LNHDA, CDR2 SQIVND (reference sequence). The sample belongs to a study of blood T cell repertoires in COVID-19. Data came from immunoSEQ multiplex PCR; TCRdb stores just in-frame clones and leaves some out. The sample contains under 200,000 clones, over 80% of which appear only once. The chain recombines TRBV19 with TRBJ2-7; TRBD2 matches at 10 bases. The source of this sequence is a man aged 65 to 79 who had recovered from COVID-19. The sample was peripheral blood. The CDR3 DNA is TGTGCCAGTAGCGATTCTAGCGGGAGTTTTGGTTACGAGCAGTACTTC. Encoded protein: CASSDSSGSFGYEQYF.